This TCR beta chain originates from a study of T-cell memory formation after mild COVID-19. Looking at the study overall: TCR clusters largely stayed donor specific. Study-level findings and limits: Chiefly within CM and EM were the contracting CD4+ clones; CD8+ ones were within EMRA. A second wave expanding day 15 to 37 was CD4+-biased; contracting clones were balanced.

This clonotype was picked up a small number of times. What it recognizes is unknown. Germline loops: CDR1 GTSNPN, CDR2 SVGIG (reference sequence). V was cut by 3 bases and J by 8 bases, with 14 bases left in between. The CDR3 consists of 13 residues. Constant-segment primers and 5'RACE yielded cDNA libraries for TCR alpha and TCR beta, each carrying sample barcodes and UMIs. TCRdb redid the calling of the 5' RACE reads with MiXCR, one entry per CDR3 protein. This table has about 260,000 distinct CDR3 sequences, approximately 7.6% appearing once. V usage is TRBV30 and J usage is TRBJ2-1; D is uncertain. The source is a man aged 18-30 years who had mild COVID-19 (a few samples of this study predate the infection). Cell type and time point are not known. The source material was PBMCs or a T cell subset sorted from them (not recorded which). The chain's CDR3 is CAWRRLSVDEQFF. Written as DNA, the CDR3 is TGTGCCTGGAGGAGATTGTCGGTCGATGAGCAGTTCTTC.